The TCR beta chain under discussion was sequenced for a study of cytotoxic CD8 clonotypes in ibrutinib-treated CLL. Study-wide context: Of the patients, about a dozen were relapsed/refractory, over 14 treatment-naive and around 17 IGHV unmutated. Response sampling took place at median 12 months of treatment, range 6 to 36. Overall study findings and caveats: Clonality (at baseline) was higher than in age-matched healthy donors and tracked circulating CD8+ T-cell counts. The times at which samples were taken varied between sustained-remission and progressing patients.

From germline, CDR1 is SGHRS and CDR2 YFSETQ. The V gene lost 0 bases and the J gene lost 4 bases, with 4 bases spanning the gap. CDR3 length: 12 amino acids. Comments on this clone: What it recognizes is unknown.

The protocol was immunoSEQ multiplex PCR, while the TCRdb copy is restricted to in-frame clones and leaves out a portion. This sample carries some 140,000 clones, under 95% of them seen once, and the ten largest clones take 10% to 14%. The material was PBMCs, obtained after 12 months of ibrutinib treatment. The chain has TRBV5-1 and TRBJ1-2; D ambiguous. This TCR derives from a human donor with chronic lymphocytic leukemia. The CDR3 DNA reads TGCGCCAGCAGCTTGGGCTCCTATGGCTACACCTTC. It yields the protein CASSLGSYGYTF.